The 15 T cell receptor beta chains given below trace back to one sample, sequenced in a study of blood T cell repertoires in COVID-19. Profiled with immunoSEQ multiplex PCR; TCRdb holds only in-frame clones, not every one. The sample contains under 200,000 clones, roughly 89% of which appear only once. Sequencing was carried out using peripheral blood. These receptors all stem from a woman aged 55-75 years who had recovered from COVID-19.

This chain links TRBV7-9 with TRBJ2-3; 8 bases fit TRBD2. Germline trimming cut 9 bases from V and 0 bases from J; bases unmatched to any gene: 11. CDR3 length: 16 residues. Germline lookup yields CDR1 SEHNR and CDR2 FQNEAQ (reference sequence). This chain's CDR3 is CASPPTSDGSTDTQYF. The CDR3 bases are TGTGCCAGTCCGCCGACTAGCGATGGTAGCACAGATACGCAGTATTTT.

V usage is TRBV19 and J usage is TRBJ1-2; D is undetermined. V dropped 4 bases and J dropped 5 bases, with 8 bases sitting between them. Germline lookup yields CDR1 LNHDA and CDR2 SQIVND (reference sequence). This CDR3 is 12 amino acids long. The CDR3 DNA reads TGTGCCAGTAGTAGGGCAGGATATGGCTACACCTTC. It translates to CASSRAGYGYTF.

V is TRBV4-1 and J is TRBJ1-2; tentatively, D is TRBD1 (5 bases). The V and J ends lost 0 bases and 6 bases respectively, with 14 bases between them. The CDR3 extends over 15 amino acids. Looked up from germline, CDR1 is MGHRA and CDR2 is YSYEKL. CDR3 DNA: TGCGCCAGCAGCCAAGATGACATCCCGACAGATGGCTACACCTTC. This sequence encodes CASSQDDIPTDGYTF.

V usage is TRBV7-9 and J usage is TRBJ2-7, with TRBD2 as a possible D gene (6 bases). Trimming took 2 bases from V and 2 from J, leaving 10 bases between them. The germline gives CDR1 SEHNR, CDR2 FQNEAQ (reference sequence). The CDR3 spans 14 residues. CDR3 nucleotide sequence: TGTGCCAGCAGCTTACTCGCGGGGCCCTACGAGCAGTACTTC. It encodes CASSLLAGPYEQYF.

This sequence joins TRBV6-5 and TRBJ1-5; TRBD1 might be the D (6 bases). Germline V gene lookup returns CDR1 MNHEY and CDR2 SVGAGI. The V end was cut by 10 bases, the J end by 5 bases, with 18 bases between. The CDR3 has 14 residues. Here the CDR3 DNA reads TGTGCCAAATGGGGGGGGCGCGTGGATCAGCCCCAGCATTTT. As protein: CAKWGGRVDQPQHF.

This sequence joins TRBV5-1 and TRBJ1-5; the D gene is possibly TRBD1 (6 bases). Germline V gene sequence: CDR1 SGHRS, CDR2 YFSETQ. Trimming cost V 0 bases and J 6 bases, with 10 bases left between them. This CDR3 spans 14 amino acids. The CDR3 loop is CASSLEGRGQPQHF. CDR3 DNA sequence: TGCGCCAGCAGCTTGGAGGGCAGGGGTCAGCCCCAGCATTTT.

This chain links TRBV28 with TRBJ1-5, with D tentatively TRBD1 (5 bases). The CDR3 loop spans 14 amino acids. V lost 5 bases, J lost 5 bases, and 13 bases lay in between. Germline V gene data show CDR1 as MDHEN and CDR2 as SYDVKM. In DNA form, the CDR3 reads TGTGCCAGCAGTCCTGGGGGGAAGCATCAGCCCCAGCATTTT. This translates into CASSPGGKHQPQHF.

The chain has TRBV5-6 and TRBJ1-5, with no clear D. The CDR3 length is 15 residues. Germline loops: CDR1 SGHDT, CDR2 YYEEEE. Trimming left V 3 bases short and J 2 bases short, with 12 bases between. The CDR3: CASSSLSGGNQPQHF. The CDR3 bases are TGTGCCAGCAGCTCCCTCTCAGGCGGCAATCAGCCCCAGCATTTT.

The genes are TRBV19 and TRBJ2-1; TRBD1 matches at 7 bases. J gave up 5 bases and V 5 bases, and 6 bases lay outside the gene matches. The CDR3 has 14 amino acids. CDR1 is LNHDA, CDR2 SQIVND, per germline (reference sequence). Here the CDR3 reads CASSPHRGNNEQFF. DNA for the CDR3: TGTGCCAGTAGTCCCCACAGGGGAAACAATGAGCAGTTCTTC.

This chain links TRBV19 with TRBJ1-6; 8 nucleotides line up with TRBD1. Germline CDR1 reads LNHDA; CDR2 reads SQIVND (reference sequence). The CDR3 runs 14 residues. The V segment lost 6 bases and the J segment 8 bases; nucleotides outside the gene matches: 6. The CDR3 nucleotides read TGTGCCAGTAGCCTGACAGGGGCCGATTCACCCCTCCACTTT. Translation gives CASSLTGADSPLHF.

The chain links TRBV30 to TRBJ2-4; D uncertain. Trimming took off 0 bases at V and 5 bases at J, with 5 bases between the two ends. In germline, CDR1 is GTSNPN, CDR2 SVGIG (reference sequence). CDR3 length: 12 residues. The CDR3 nucleotides are TGTGCCTGGAGTGTAACAGAAAACATTCAGTACTTC. Translated: CAWSVTENIQYF.

The rearrangement links TRBV19 to TRBJ2-1; maybe TRBD2 (6 bases). Trimming took off 7 bases at V and 8 bases at J, with 9 bases between the two ends. The germline V gene encodes CDR1 LNHDA and CDR2 SQIVND (reference sequence). This CDR3 is 11 amino acids long. The CDR3 nucleotides read TGTGCCAGTACGGGGGTCCATGAGCAGTTCTTC. Translating gives CASTGVHEQFF. Variable domain in full (rest from reference TRBV19 and TRBJ2-1): DGGITQSPKYLFRKEGQNVTLSCEQNLNHDAMYWYRQDPGQGLRLIYYSQIVNDFQKGDIAEGYSVSREKKESFPLTVTSAQKNPTAFYLCASTGVHEQFFGPGTRLTVL.

This clone came up once. This CDR3 is CASRQQGVNQPQHF. Written as DNA, the CDR3 is TGTGCCAGCAGGCAACAGGGGGTCAATCAGCCCCAGCATTTT. The chain couples TRBV6-5 to TRBJ1-5; 8 nucleotides line up with TRBD1. Germline CDR1 is MNHEY and CDR2 is SVGAGI. The V segment lost 6 bases and the J segment 3 bases; nucleotides outside the gene matches: 4. CDR3 size: 14 residues.

The CDR3 protein is CASSLDREEGYEQYF. CDR3 DNA sequence: TGCGCCAGCAGCCTGGATAGGGAGGAGGGCTACGAGCAGTACTTC. V usage is TRBV4-3 and J usage is TRBJ2-7; D is perhaps TRBD2 (6 bases). The V end was cut by 4 bases, the J end by 3 bases, with 16 bases between. Germline loops: CDR1 LGHNA, CDR2 YSLEER. The length of the CDR3 is 15 residues.

The chain recombines TRBV28 with TRBJ1-2, with 10 bases identical to TRBD1. The length of the CDR3 is 16 residues. Unmatched junction bases numbered 10, after V lost 5 bases and J lost 4 bases. Germline lookup yields CDR1 MDHEN and CDR2 SYDVKM. The CDR3 region is CASSPRQGATFYGYTF. The DNA for the CDR3 is TGTGCCAGCAGTCCCAGACAGGGGGCCACCTTCTATGGCTACACCTTC.